These 24 T cell receptor beta chains came from one sample sequenced in a study of blood T cell repertoires in COVID-19. The data were produced by immunoSEQ multiplex PCR, yet TCRdb's version contains in-frame clones alone and is incomplete. The table lists about 200,000 clones, approximately 87% of them singletons. Sequenced sample: peripheral blood. The receptors shown here come from a woman in her 70s with acute or convalescent COVID-19.

The CDR3, as DNA: TGCGCCAGCAGCCAGGCGACGGGACTAGCGGGGGGACCCTTCGGAGAGACCCAGTACTTC. Translated, it gives CASSQATGLAGGPFGETQYF. The chain couples TRBV4-1 to TRBJ2-5; 15 bases are a match to TRBD2. Germline V gene data show CDR1 as MGHRA and CDR2 as YSYEKL. J lost 4 bases, V lost 3 bases, and 15 bases had no gene match. The CDR3 sequence is 20 residues long.

The V call is TRBV11-2, the J call TRBJ2-2; 7 positions agree with TRBD2. The ends lost 2 bases at V and 2 bases at J; junction bases unmatched: 14. Germline CDR1 SGHAT, CDR2 FQNNGV. The CDR3 has 19 residues. The CDR3 spells CASSLSAPSGLFNTGELFF. CDR3 in DNA: TGTGCCAGCAGCTTATCCGCCCCCTCGGGACTATTCAACACCGGGGAGCTGTTTTTT. The entire variable domain, with the rest obtained from reference TRBV11-2 and TRBJ2-2, is as follows: EAGVAQSPRYKIIEKRQSVAFWCNPISGHATLYWYQQILGQGPKLLIQFQNNGVVDDSQLPKDRFSAERLKGVDSTLKIQPAKLEDSAVYLCASSLSAPSGLFNTGELFFGEGSRLTVL.

The chain has TRBV3-1 (or the pseudogene TRBV3-2) and TRBJ2-1; D perhaps matches TRBD2 (5 bases). The CDR3 contains 14 residues. Germline V gene data show CDR1 as LGHDT and CDR2 as YNNKEL (reference sequence). Trimming shortened V by 7 bases and J by 7 bases, and 17 bases separated the two germline ends. Written as DNA, the CDR3 is TGTGCCAGCACCGCCGGCGGGTGGTCGAATGAGCAGTTCTTC. This gives the protein CASTAGGWSNEQFF.

This chain connects TRBV5-1 to TRBJ2-2; the D gene is possibly TRBD2 (5 bases). With 4 bases removed from V and 7 bases from J, the gap between germline ends came to 14 bases. Germline CDR1 is SGHRS and CDR2 is YFSETQ. The CDR3 length is 14 residues. The chain's CDR3 is CASSPPGLSGELFF. The CDR3 coding sequence is TGCGCCAGCAGCCCGCCGGGGTTGAGCGGGGAGCTGTTTTTT.

The rearrangement uses TRBV18 and TRBJ2-7, with no clear D. The CDR3 is made up of 11 amino acids. Trimming cost V 6 bases and J 5 bases, with 8 bases left between them. CDR1 and CDR2 from the germline V gene are KGHSH and LQKENI. CDR3 nucleotides: TGTGCCAGCTCCTCTCCCCACGAGCAGTACTTC. Residues: CASSSPHEQYF.

The V call is TRBV18, the J call TRBJ1-3; TRBD1 agrees at 7 bases. V gave up 0 bases and J gave up 0 bases; unmatched junction bases: 8. Germline CDR1 reads KGHSH; CDR2 reads LQKENI. The CDR3 loop spans 18 amino acids. CDR3 region: CASSPPINRGVSGNTIYF. In DNA, the CDR3 is TGTGCCAGCTCACCACCTATCAACAGGGGTGTCTCTGGAAACACCATATATTTT.

This clone was recorded once. The V gene is TRBV4-1, the J gene TRBJ1-4; D is ambiguous. CDR1 is MGHRA and CDR2 is YSYEKL in the germline V gene. The CDR3 spans 15 residues. V gave up 4 bases and J gave up 7 bases, with 16 bases separating them. The CDR3 reads CASSREVAVTEKLFF. In DNA form, the CDR3 reads TGCGCCAGCAGCCGAGAGGTAGCAGTTACTGAAAAACTGTTTTTT.

This rearrangement joins TRBV2 to TRBJ1-5, with TRBD1 matching 9 bases. The CDR3 is 15 amino acids. In germline, CDR1 is SNHLY, CDR2 FYNNEI. The trim removed 1 base at V and 6 bases at J, leaving 4 bases unmatched. The CDR3 reads CASSEGGQGTQPQHF. CDR3 DNA sequence: TGTGCCAGCAGTGAAGGCGGACAGGGGACTCAGCCCCAGCATTTT.

The chain uses TRBV5-1 and TRBJ2-1; D might be TRBD1 (5 bases). The germline V gene has CDR1 SGHRS and CDR2 YFSETQ. The CDR3 is 15 residues long. Deletions cut 2 bases from V and 5 bases from J, with 14 bases between. The DNA of the CDR3 is TGCGCCAGCAGCTTCACAGGCCTTACTAACAATGAGCAGTTCTTC. Protein: CASSFTGLTNNEQFF.

The chain is built from TRBV28 and TRBJ2-7, with 10 bases identical to TRBD1. Germline loops: CDR1 MDHEN, CDR2 SYDVKM. J was trimmed by 3 bases and V by 7 bases; bases with no gene match: 9. This CDR3 comprises 15 residues. The CDR3 sequence is CASTSGQGYFYEQYF. In nucleotides, the CDR3 is TGTGCCAGCACCTCGGGACAGGGGTATTTCTACGAGCAGTACTTC. The full variable domain, with the rest looked up from reference TRBV28 and TRBJ2-7, is DVKVTQSSRYLVKRTGEKVFLECVQDMDHENMFWYRQDPGLGLRLIYFSYDVKMKEKGDIPEGYSVSREKKERFSLILESASTNQTSMYLCASTSGQGYFYEQYFGPGTRLTVT.

The chain joins TRBV5-5 to TRBJ2-3, with D maybe TRBD2 (5 bases). Germline loops: CDR1 SGHKS, CDR2 YYEKEE (reference sequence). V was clipped by 4 bases and J by 6 bases, with 12 bases between them. The CDR3 loop spans 13 amino acids. The CDR3 here is CASSTLSGDTQYF. CDR3 bases: TGTGCCAGCAGCACTTTATCGGGGGATACGCAGTATTTT.

The V call is TRBV10-3, the J call TRBJ1-4; 9 bases align to TRBD1. CDR3 length: 14 residues. V lost 6 bases to trimming and J lost 8 bases; unmatched junction nucleotides: 7. Germline V gene sequence: CDR1 ENHRY, CDR2 SYGVKD. CDR3 sequence (DNA): TGTGCCATCAGCGGACAGGGGAGTCGAGAAAAACTGTTTTTT. Translating gives CAISGQGSREKLFF.

The chain links TRBV28 to TRBJ2-7, with D maybe TRBD2 (5 bases). Germline V CDR1 and CDR2: MDHEN, SYDVKM. This CDR3 is 14 amino acids long. Trimming pared 6 bases from V and 3 bases from J, leaving 15 bases between. The CDR3 DNA reads TGTGCCAGCAGGGGCGGCGGGTACGGCTACGAGCAGTACTTC. Residues: CASRGGGYGYEQYF.

This rearrangement joins TRBV29-1 to TRBJ2-5, with TRBD1 as a possible D gene (5 bases). This CDR3 spans 13 amino acids. Germline V lookup: CDR1 SQVTM, CDR2 ANQGSEA. V gave up 8 bases and J gave up 5 bases, with 18 bases separating them. The CDR3 protein is CSYDETAGETQYF. The CDR3 region has the DNA TGCAGCTATGATGAGACAGCAGGGGAGACCCAGTACTTC. Based on the CDR3 plus reference TRBV29-1 and TRBJ2-5, the full variable domain is SAVISQKPSRDICQRGTSLTIQCQVDSQVTMMFWYRQQPGQSLTLIATANQGSEATYESGFVIDKFPISRPNLTFSTLTVSNMSPEDSSIYLCSYDETAGETQYFGPGTRLLVL.

The V call is TRBV5-6, the J call TRBJ2-7; 7 bases line up with TRBD1. The CDR3 has 18 amino acids. The J segment lost 1 base and the V segment lost 3 bases, leaving 16 bases of the junction unmatched. Looked up from germline, CDR1 is SGHDT and CDR2 is YYEEEE. The CDR3 sequence: CASSSVWDVDRQSYEQYF. The CDR3 nucleotides read TGTGCCAGCAGCTCTGTGTGGGACGTGGACAGGCAATCCTACGAGCAGTACTTC.

The V and J genes are TRBV2 and TRBJ2-7; 7 nucleotides align to TRBD1. Germline CDR1 reads SNHLY; CDR2 reads FYNNEI. V trimming: 5 bases; J trimming: 4 bases; junction bases outside the gene matches: 5. This CDR3 has 13 residues. CDR3 DNA sequence: TGTGCCAGCAGTTGGGACAGACAATACGAGCAGTACTTC. It specifies CASSWDRQYEQYF.

V is TRBV5-1 and J is TRBJ2-1; TRBD1 might be the D (6 bases). Germline CDR1 SGHRS, CDR2 YFSETQ. Trimming cost V 4 bases and J 0 bases, with 14 bases left between them. This CDR3 comprises 16 residues. CDR3 bases: TGCGCCAGCAGCCTCAGACAGGCAGCCTCCTACAATGAGCAGTTCTTC. Its protein product is CASSLRQAASYNEQFF.

The chain recombines TRBV6-5 with TRBJ2-7; 9 nucleotides match TRBD2. The CDR3 extends over 14 amino acids. CDR1 is MNHEY, CDR2 SVGAGI, per germline. J lost 2 bases, V lost 2 bases, and 1 base had no gene match. In DNA form, the CDR3 reads TGTGCCAGCAGTTACCTAGCGGGGCCCTACGAGCAGTACTTC. Its translation: CASSYLAGPYEQYF.

The gene calls are TRBV7-9 and TRBJ1-1; a weak D match, TRBD1 (5 bases). The CDR3 length is 14 residues. V lost 5 bases and J lost 8, with 18 bases in between. Looked up from germline, CDR1 is SEHNR and CDR2 is FQNEAQ (reference sequence). DNA of the CDR3: TGTGCCAGCAGCCCCCCCTTCAGGGATGCCGAAGCTTTCTTT. It translates to CASSPPFRDAEAFF.

The gene calls are TRBV5-4 and TRBJ1-5, with D perhaps TRBD1 (6 bases). CDR3 size: 15 residues. Germline CDR1 and CDR2: SGHNT and YYREEE (reference sequence). The V and J ends lost 4 bases and 5 bases respectively, with 16 bases between them. The CDR3 is CASSKDRGEDQPQHF. The CDR3 DNA follows: TGTGCCAGCAGCAAGGACAGAGGAGAGGATCAGCCCCAGCATTTT.

The chain couples TRBV24-1 to TRBJ2-2; 9 nucleotides align to TRBD1. From germline, CDR1 is KGHDR and CDR2 SFDVKD. Unmatched junction bases numbered 7, after V lost 1 base and J lost 5 bases. This CDR3 has 17 amino acids. The CDR3 DNA reads TGTGCCACCAGTGATTTATTGGGACAGGGAGGAACCGGGGAGCTGTTTTTT. Translating gives CATSDLLGQGGTGELFF.

With respect to this clone: The junction differs from germline at one of its ends, possibly a read error. This chain uses TRBV7-2 with TRBJ1-2; TRBD1 might be the D (6 bases). Germline CDR1 and CDR2: SGHTA and FQGNSA. The CDR3 has 12 residues. CDR3 in amino acids: CASSFSRQAQSF. CDR3 DNA: TGTGCCAGCAGCTTTAGCCGACAGGCCCAATCCTTC.

This chain uses TRBV6-5 with TRBJ2-5; D not certain. The V end was cut by 2 bases, the J end by 5 bases, with 3 bases between. Looked up from germline, CDR1 is MNHEY and CDR2 is SVGAGI. There are 11 residues in the CDR3. CDR3 DNA: TGTGCCAGCAGTTACCTTGAGACCCAGTACTTC. As protein: CASSYLETQYF.

The count of this clone is one. The V call is TRBV3-1 (or the pseudogene TRBV3-2), the J call TRBJ2-2; 10 bases line up with TRBD2. The CDR3 spans 19 residues. The ends lost 4 bases at V and 2 bases at J; junction bases unmatched: 13. Germline lookup yields CDR1 LGHDT and CDR2 YNNKEL (reference sequence). The CDR3 loop reads CASSPPLAGAPLNTGELFF. The CDR3 nucleotides are TGTGCCAGCAGCCCCCCCCTAGCGGGGGCTCCCCTAAACACCGGGGAGCTGTTTTTT.